The 6 T cell receptor beta chains reported below all come from one sample, sequenced in a study of T cell clones after liver transplantation. The table came from immunoSEQ multiplex PCR; TCRdb's copy has only in-frame clones and leaves some out. The sample holds tens of thousands of clones, 80% to 95% seen once. The source material was CD4+ T cells from blood, sampled roughly 25 months after liver transplant. Receptors were obtained from a human patient who received a liver transplant. A share of the T cells may be of graft donor origin.

The chain recombines TRBV18 with TRBJ2-6; no clear D. This CDR3 is built from 15 residues. Trimming stripped 3 bases from V and 0 bases from J, with 6 bases between. Germline V lookup: CDR1 KGHSH, CDR2 LQKENI. CDR3 nucleotide sequence: TGTGCCAGCTCACCCTTGTTCTCTGGGGCCAACGTCCTGACTTTC. This translates into CASSPLFSGANVLTF. Supplemented by reference TRBV18 and TRBJ2-6, the full variable domain reads NAGVMQNPRHLVRRRGQEARLRCSPMKGHSHVYWYRQLPEEGLKFMVYLQKENIIDESGMPKERFSAEFPKEGPSILRIQQVVRGDSAAYFCASSPLFSGANVLTFGAGSRLTVL.

CDR3 residues: CASSYSGAGTDTQYF. Here the CDR3 DNA reads TGTGCCAGCAGTTACTCGGGAGCCGGCACAGATACGCAGTATTTT. The V call is TRBV6-5, the J call TRBJ2-3; D is possibly TRBD2 (5 bases). CDR3 length equals 15 residues. Trimming removed 0 bases at V and 1 base at J, with 8 bases between. Per the germline V gene, CDR1 is MNHEY and CDR2 is SVGAGI.

The chain links TRBV30 to TRBJ1-2; a possible D gene is TRBD1 (5 bases). V lost 2 bases to trimming and J lost 7 bases, with 20 bases between them. CDR1 GTSNPN and CDR2 SVGIG come from the germline V gene (reference sequence). The length of the CDR3 is 15 residues. The CDR3 DNA is TGTGCCTGGAGTCACGGGGACCCAGGCAGTGGTGGCTACACCTTC. Translating gives CAWSHGDPGSGGYTF.

CDR3 nucleotides: TGCAGCGTCGCTAGCGGGAGTGGCGAGCAGTACTTC. Translated: CSVASGSGEQYF. The chain joins TRBV29-1 to TRBJ2-7; 10 bases are a match to TRBD2. The CDR3 sequence is 12 residues long. From germline, CDR1 is SQVTM and CDR2 ANQGSEA. V lost 6 bases and J lost 6; bases outside the gene matches: 5.

The rearrangement joins TRBV18 to TRBJ2-4; a weak D match, TRBD2 (7 bases). Per germline, CDR1 KGHSH and CDR2 LQKENI. Trimming pared 1 base from V and 0 bases from J, leaving 19 bases between. The CDR3 length is 19 residues. The CDR3 region has the DNA TGTGCCAGCTCACCACTACCAGGGGTCGCGGGGGCAGCCAAAAACATTCAGTACTTC. Protein sequence: CASSPLPGVAGAAKNIQYF.

In the case of this clone: The CDR3 does not close with the conserved phenylalanine or tryptophan, likely indicating a read error. No DNA is shown, since the ends of the CDR3 on it are uncertain; the CDR3 is the one TCRdb lists. The rearrangement joins TRBV6-1 to TRBJ2-3; TRBD2, the table's D call, was not compared with the DNA. With termini counted, the CDR3 has 14 amino acids. Germline V gives CDR1 MNHNS, CDR2 SASEGT. The CDR3 spells CASGEFSGSGVRGI.